Following are 12 T cell receptor beta chains from one sample sequenced in a study of Ad26.COV2.S vaccination and SARS-CoV-2 variants. Sequenced by immunoSEQ multiplex PCR; TCRdb stores in-frame clones only, minus some. The sample gives about 460,000 clones, approximately 90% of which show up once; around 1.6% is in the top ten. The sample's treatment: about 20 received Ad26.COV2.S at low or high dose, single or two shots; 5 received placebo; per-sample allocation not given. Specimens were obtained on day 63 following the first vaccine or placebo injection. Here the sequenced sample was peripheral blood, taken in a trial of Ad26.COV2.S vaccine versus placebo. Receptor source: a person between 18 and 60 years old who received the Ad26.COV2.S COVID-19 vaccine or a placebo.

This rearrangement joins TRBV10-3 to TRBJ2-7; D is unresolved. The CDR3 consists of 12 residues. V lost 3 bases, J lost 5 bases, and 8 bases lay in between. Germline V gene data show CDR1 as ENHRY and CDR2 as SYGVKD. CDR3 DNA sequence: TGTGCCATCAGTGAAAACGGACACGAGCAGTACTTC. Amino acid sequence: CAISENGHEQYF.

The chain has TRBV11-3 and TRBJ2-1; TRBD2 matches at 10 bases. This CDR3 contains 18 residues. The germline CDR1 and CDR2 sequences are SGHNT and YENEEA. V trimming: 0 bases; J trimming: 5 bases; junction bases outside the gene matches: 10. The CDR3 region is CASSLEWGIAGGDNEQFF. DNA for the CDR3: TGTGCCAGCAGCTTAGAGTGGGGAATAGCGGGAGGAGACAATGAGCAGTTCTTC. Complete variable domain (other parts from reference TRBV11-3 and TRBJ2-1): EAGVVQSPRYKIIEKKQPVAFWCNPISGHNTLYWYLQNLGQGPELLIRYENEEAVDDSQLPKDRFSAERLKGVDSTLKIQPAELGDSAVYLCASSLEWGIAGGDNEQFFGPGTRLTVL.

The chain recombines TRBV4-1 with TRBJ1-5; 11 bases match TRBD1. This CDR3 is built from 17 residues. The J segment lost 6 bases and the V segment lost 4 bases, leaving 11 bases of the junction unmatched. Germline V gene sequence: CDR1 MGHRA, CDR2 YSYEKL. The CDR3 DNA is TGCGCCAGCAGCCGGACGGACGGGACAGGGGGAGGTCAGCCCCAGCATTTT. This gives the protein CASSRTDGTGGGQPQHF.

This chain links TRBV4-1 with TRBJ1-3; the D gene is possibly TRBD1 (6 bases). V lost 4 bases and J 8 bases, leaving 21 bases between the germline ends. This CDR3 spans 16 amino acids. Germline CDR1 is MGHRA and CDR2 is YSYEKL. CDR3 sequence: CASSRTATTPGDTIYF. In DNA, the CDR3 is TGCGCCAGCAGCCGAACCGCGACCACCCCAGGGGACACCATATATTTT.

The chain recombines TRBV24-1 with TRBJ2-1; no clear D. Trimming removed 3 bases from V and 6 bases from J, with 20 bases in between. Germline lookup yields CDR1 KGHDR and CDR2 SFDVKD. The CDR3 has 17 amino acids. In DNA form, the CDR3 reads TGTGCCACCAGTGATCCAGCAATCTGTTTGAGAGTCAATGAGCAGTTCTTC. Translating it yields CATSDPAICLRVNEQFF.

The genes are TRBV28 and TRBJ1-1; TRBD1 matches 7 bases. CDR1 is MDHEN and CDR2 is SYDVKM in the germline V gene. After removal of 7 bases from V and 4 bases from J, the junction contained 15 bases not matched to a gene. CDR3 length: 16 residues. Written as DNA, the CDR3 is TGTGCCAGCACTCCGGCGAGGGGGCGTGGGTTCACTGAAGCTTTCTTT. As protein: CASTPARGRGFTEAFF.

CDR3 amino acids: CASSPRYRENNEKLFF. The CDR3 DNA reads TGTGCCAGTAGTCCGAGGTACAGGGAAAATAATGAAAAACTGTTTTTT. The genes are TRBV19 and TRBJ1-4, with D possibly being TRBD1 (6 bases). The CDR3 has 16 residues. Trimming took off 5 bases at V and 4 bases at J, with 17 bases between the two ends. CDR1 LNHDA and CDR2 SQIVND come from the germline V gene (reference sequence).

The chain uses TRBV25-1 and TRBJ2-5, with a tentative D call TRBD1 (5 bases). Between the trimmed V and J ends, which lost 3 bases and 2 bases, there was a span of 13 bases. Germline loops: CDR1 MGHDK, CDR2 SYGVNS. The CDR3 extends over 15 amino acids. In nucleotides, the CDR3 is TGTGCCAGCAGTGAGGCAGGGTTCAGGCAAGAGACCCAGTACTTC. This sequence encodes CASSEAGFRQETQYF.

The chain couples TRBV6-5 to TRBJ1-1, with 7 bases fitting TRBD1. The CDR3 length is 14 residues. The V gene end was trimmed by 5 bases and the J gene end by 4 bases; junction bases not matched to a gene: 7. Per germline, CDR1 MNHEY and CDR2 SVGAGI. CDR3 nucleotide sequence: TGTGCCAGCAGTATCCGCCCAGGGGGCACTGAAGCTTTCTTT. It yields the protein CASSIRPGGTEAFF.

This clone was seen only once. The identical CDR3 is also encoded by other nucleotide sequences in the sample. V is TRBV2 and J is TRBJ2-7, with a weak D call TRBD1 (6 bases). Germline V CDR1 and CDR2: SNHLY, FYNNEI. The CDR3 runs to 12 residues. V lost 5 bases and J 4 bases, leaving 9 bases between the germline ends. The CDR3 nucleotides read TGTGCCAGCAGTAGAACAGGGTACGAGCAGTACTTC. Amino acids: CASSRTGYEQYF.

This chain joins TRBV11-3 and TRBJ2-2, with D possibly being TRBD1 (6 bases). The germline V and J ends were trimmed by 5 bases and 2 bases, with 18 bases remaining between them. Per the germline V gene, CDR1 is SGHNT and CDR2 is YENEEA. The CDR3 contains 17 residues. The CDR3 loop is CASSPRSWGLNTGELFF. As DNA, the CDR3 is TGTGCCAGCAGCCCCCGGAGTTGGGGGCTAAACACCGGGGAGCTGTTTTTT.

The chain couples TRBV7-3 to TRBJ2-3; the D gene is possibly TRBD1 (6 bases). The CDR3 contains 13 residues. V lost 3 bases and J 4 bases, leaving 8 bases between the germline ends. Looked up from germline, CDR1 is SGHTA and CDR2 is FQGTGA. The CDR3 DNA is TGTGCCAGCAGCTTGACAGGCCCAGATACGCAGTATTTT. This gives the protein CASSLTGPDTQYF. Filled out from reference TRBV7-3 and TRBJ2-3, the complete variable domain reads GAGVSQTPSNKVTEKGKYVELRCDPISGHTALYWYRQSLGQGPEFLIYFQGTGAADDSGLPNDRFFAVRPEGSVSTLKIQRTERGDSAVYLCASSLTGPDTQYFGPGTRLTVL.